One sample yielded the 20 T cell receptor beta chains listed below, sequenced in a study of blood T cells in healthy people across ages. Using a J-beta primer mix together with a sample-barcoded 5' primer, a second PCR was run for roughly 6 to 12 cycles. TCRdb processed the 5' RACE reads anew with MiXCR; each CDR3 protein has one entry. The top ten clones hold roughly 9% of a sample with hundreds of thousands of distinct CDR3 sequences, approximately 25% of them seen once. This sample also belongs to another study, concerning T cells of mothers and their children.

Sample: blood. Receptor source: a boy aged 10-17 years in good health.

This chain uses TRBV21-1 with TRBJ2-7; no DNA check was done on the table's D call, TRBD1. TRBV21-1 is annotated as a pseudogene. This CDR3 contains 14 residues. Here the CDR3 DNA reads TGTGCCAGCAGCAAATTGGGGCCGGAATACGAGCAGTACTTC. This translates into CASSKLGPEYEQYF.

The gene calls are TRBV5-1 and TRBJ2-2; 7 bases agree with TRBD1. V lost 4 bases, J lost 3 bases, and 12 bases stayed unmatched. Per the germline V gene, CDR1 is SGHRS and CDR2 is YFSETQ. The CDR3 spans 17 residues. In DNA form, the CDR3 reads TGCGCCAGCAGCCTATTGACGGGACAGACTTACACCGGGGAGCTGTTTTTT. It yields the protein CASSLLTGQTYTGELFF.

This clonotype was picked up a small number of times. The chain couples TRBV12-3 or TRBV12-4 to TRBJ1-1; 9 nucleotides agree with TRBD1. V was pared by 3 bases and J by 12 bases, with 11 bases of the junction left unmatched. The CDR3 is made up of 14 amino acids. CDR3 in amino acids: CASSFWPGQGTSFF. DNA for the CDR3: TGTGCCAGCAGTTTTTGGCCGGGACAGGGTACTTCTTTCTTT.

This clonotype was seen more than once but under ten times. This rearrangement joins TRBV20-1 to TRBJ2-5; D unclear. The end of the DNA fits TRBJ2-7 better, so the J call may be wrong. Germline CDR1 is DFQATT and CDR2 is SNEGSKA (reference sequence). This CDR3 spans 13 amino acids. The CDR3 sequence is CSASSQSSYEQYF. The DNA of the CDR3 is TGCAGTGCTAGCAGTCAGTCCTCCTACGAGCAGTACTTC.

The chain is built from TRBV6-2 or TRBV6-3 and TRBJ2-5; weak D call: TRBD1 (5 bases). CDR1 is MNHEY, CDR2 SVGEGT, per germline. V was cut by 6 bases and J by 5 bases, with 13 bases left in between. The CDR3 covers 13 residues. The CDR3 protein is CASRSGWGETQYF. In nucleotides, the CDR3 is TGTGCCAGCAGATCGGGCTGGGGCGAGACCCAGTACTTC.

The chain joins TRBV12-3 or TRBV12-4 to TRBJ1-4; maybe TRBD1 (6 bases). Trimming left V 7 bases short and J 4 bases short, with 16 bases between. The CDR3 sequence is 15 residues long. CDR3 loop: CASTRSQGRNEKLFF. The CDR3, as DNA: TGTGCCAGCACCCGCTCACAGGGTCGTAATGAAAAACTGTTTTTT.

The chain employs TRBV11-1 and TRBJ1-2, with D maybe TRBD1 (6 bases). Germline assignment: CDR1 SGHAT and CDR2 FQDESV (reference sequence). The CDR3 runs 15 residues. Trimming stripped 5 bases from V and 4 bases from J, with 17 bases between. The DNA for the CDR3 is TGTGCCAGCAGCCCTACGGACAGCCCGACCTATGGCTACACCTTC. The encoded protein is CASSPTDSPTYGYTF.

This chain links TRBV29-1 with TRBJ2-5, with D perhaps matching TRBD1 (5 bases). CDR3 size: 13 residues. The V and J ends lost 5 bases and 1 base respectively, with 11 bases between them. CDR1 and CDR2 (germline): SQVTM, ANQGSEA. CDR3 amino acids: CSVLGVGQETQYF. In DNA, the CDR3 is TGCAGCGTTTTAGGGGTCGGCCAAGAGACCCAGTACTTC.

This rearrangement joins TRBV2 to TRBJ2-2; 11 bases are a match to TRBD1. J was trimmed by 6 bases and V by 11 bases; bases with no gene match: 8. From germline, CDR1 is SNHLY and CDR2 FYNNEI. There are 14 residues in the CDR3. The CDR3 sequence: CAGWTGGSSGELFF. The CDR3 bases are TGTGCCGGCTGGACAGGGGGCAGCTCCGGGGAGCTGTTTTTT.

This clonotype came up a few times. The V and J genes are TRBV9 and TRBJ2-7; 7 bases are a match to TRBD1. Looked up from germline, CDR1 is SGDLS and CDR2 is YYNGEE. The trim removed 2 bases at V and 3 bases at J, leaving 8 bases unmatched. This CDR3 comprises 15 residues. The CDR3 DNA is TGTGCCAGCAGCGTGTCAACCGGGACAGACTACGAGCAGTACTTC. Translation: CASSVSTGTDYEQYF. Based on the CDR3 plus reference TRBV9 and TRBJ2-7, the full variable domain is DSGVTQTPKHLITATGQRVTLRCSPRSGDLSVYWYQQSLDQGLQFLIQYYNGEERAKGNILERFSAQQFPDLHSELNLSSLELGDSALYFCASSVSTGTDYEQYFGPGTRLTVT.

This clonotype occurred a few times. The CDR3 spells CASSLSGGRGGETQYF. In nucleotides, the CDR3 is TGTGCCAGCAGCTTATCTGGCGGGAGAGGGGGGGAGACCCAGTACTTC. The chain is built from TRBV11-2 and TRBJ2-5; weak D call: TRBD2 (7 bases). Germline V CDR1 and CDR2: SGHAT, FQNNGV. V lost 2 bases and J 5 bases, leaving 18 bases between the germline ends. This CDR3 region has 16 residues.

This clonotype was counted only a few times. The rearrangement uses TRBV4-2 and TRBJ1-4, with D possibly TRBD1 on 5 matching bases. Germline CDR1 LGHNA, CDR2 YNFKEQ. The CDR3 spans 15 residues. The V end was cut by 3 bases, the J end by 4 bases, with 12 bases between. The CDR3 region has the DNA TGTGCCAGCAGCCACCCAAGGGGAGGTAATGAAAAACTGTTTTTT. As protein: CASSHPRGGNEKLFF.

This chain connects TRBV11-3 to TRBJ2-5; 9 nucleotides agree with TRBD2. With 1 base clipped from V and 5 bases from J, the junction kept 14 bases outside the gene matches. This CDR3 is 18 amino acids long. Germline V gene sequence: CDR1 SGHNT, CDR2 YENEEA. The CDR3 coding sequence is TGTGCCAGCAGCTTAGCCTGGATTGGCGGGGGGGCACGGGAGACCCAGTACTTC. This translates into CASSLAWIGGGARETQYF.

The CDR3 sequence: CASSSWAANHGYTF. CDR3 in DNA: TGTGCCAGCAGCAGCTGGGCAGCTAATCATGGCTACACCTTC. The chain carries TRBV7-2 and TRBJ1-2; D is undetermined. The CDR3 sequence is 14 residues long. The germline gives CDR1 SGHTA, CDR2 FQGNSA. V was clipped by 5 bases and J by 6 bases, with 16 bases between them. Full variable domain (outside the CDR3, taken from reference TRBV7-2 and TRBJ1-2): GAGVSQSPSNKVTEKGKDVELRCDPISGHTALYWYRQSLGQGLEFLIYFQGNSAPDKSGLPSDRFSAERTGGSVSTLTIQRTQQEDSAVYLCASSSWAANHGYTFGSGTRLTVV.

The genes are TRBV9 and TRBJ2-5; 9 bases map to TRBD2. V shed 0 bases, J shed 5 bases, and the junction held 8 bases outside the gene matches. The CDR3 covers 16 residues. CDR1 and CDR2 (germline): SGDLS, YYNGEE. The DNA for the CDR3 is TGTGCCAGCAGCGTAGAGGGGACTAGCCGGGGGGAGACCCAGTACTTC. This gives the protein CASSVEGTSRGETQYF.

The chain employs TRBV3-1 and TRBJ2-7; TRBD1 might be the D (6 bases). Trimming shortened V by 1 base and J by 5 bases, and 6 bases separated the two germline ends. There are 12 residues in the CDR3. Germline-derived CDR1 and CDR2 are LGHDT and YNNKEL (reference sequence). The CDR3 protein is CASSQAGDEQYF. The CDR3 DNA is TGTGCCAGCAGCCAAGCAGGGGACGAGCAGTACTTC.

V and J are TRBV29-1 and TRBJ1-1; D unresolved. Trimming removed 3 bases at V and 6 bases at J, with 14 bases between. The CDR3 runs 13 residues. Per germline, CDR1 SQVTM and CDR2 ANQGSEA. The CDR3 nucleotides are TGCAGCGTTGATTCTGGGGAAAACGCTGAAGCTTTCTTT. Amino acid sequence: CSVDSGENAEAFF.

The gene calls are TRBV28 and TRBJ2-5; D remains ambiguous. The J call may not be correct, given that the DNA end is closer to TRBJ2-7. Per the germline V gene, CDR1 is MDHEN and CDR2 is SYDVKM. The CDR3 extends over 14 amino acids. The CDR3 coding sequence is TGTGCCAGCGGAGTTTTGGTAGATACCTACGAGCAGTACTTC. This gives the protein CASGVLVDTYEQYF.

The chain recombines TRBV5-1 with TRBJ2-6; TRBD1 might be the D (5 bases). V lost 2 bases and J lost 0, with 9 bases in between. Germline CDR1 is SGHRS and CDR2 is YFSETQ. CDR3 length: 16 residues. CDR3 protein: CASSFRGLSGANVLTF. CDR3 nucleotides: TGCGCCAGCAGCTTTAGGGGCCTCTCTGGGGCCAACGTCCTGACTTTC.

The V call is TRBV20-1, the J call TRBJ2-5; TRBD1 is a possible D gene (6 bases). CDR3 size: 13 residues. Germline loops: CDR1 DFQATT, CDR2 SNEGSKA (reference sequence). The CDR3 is CTAQVAGAETQYF. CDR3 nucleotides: TGCACTGCACAGGTCGCAGGGGCAGAGACCCAGTACTTC.